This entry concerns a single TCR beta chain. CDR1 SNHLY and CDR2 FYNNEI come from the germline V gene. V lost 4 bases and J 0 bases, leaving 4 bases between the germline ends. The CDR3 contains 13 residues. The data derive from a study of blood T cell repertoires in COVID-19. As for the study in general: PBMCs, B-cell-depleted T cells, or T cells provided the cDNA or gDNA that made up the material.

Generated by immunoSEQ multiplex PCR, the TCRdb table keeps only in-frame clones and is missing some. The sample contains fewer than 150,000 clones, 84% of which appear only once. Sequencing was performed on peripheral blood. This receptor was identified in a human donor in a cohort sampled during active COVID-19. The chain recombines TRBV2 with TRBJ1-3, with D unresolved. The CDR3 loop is CASSVDSGNTIYF. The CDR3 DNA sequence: TGTGCCAGCAGTGTAGACTCTGGAAACACCATATATTTT.